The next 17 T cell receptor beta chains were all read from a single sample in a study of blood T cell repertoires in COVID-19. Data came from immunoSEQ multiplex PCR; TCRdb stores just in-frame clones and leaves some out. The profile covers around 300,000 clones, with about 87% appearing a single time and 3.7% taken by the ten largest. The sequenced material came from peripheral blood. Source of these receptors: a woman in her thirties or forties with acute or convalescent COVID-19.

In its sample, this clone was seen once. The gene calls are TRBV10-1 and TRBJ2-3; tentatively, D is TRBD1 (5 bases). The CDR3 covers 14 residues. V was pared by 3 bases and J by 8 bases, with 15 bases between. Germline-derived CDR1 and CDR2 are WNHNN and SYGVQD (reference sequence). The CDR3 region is CASSDLPDSTTQYF. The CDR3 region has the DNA TGCGCCAGCAGTGACCTCCCCGACAGCACTACGCAGTATTTT.

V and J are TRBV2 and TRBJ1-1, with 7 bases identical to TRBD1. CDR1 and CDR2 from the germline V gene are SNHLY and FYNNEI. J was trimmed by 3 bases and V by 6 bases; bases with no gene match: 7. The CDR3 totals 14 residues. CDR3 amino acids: CASRLTGKDTEAFF. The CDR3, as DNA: TGTGCCAGCAGGTTGACAGGGAAGGACACTGAAGCTTTCTTT.

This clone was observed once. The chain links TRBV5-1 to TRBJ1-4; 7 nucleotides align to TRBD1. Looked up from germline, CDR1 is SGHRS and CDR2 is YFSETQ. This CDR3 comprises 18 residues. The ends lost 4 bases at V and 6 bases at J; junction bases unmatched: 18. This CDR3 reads CASSERQGLQEHHEKLFF. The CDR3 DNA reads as TGCGCCAGCAGCGAGAGACAGGGTTTGCAAGAACACCATGAAAAACTGTTTTTT.

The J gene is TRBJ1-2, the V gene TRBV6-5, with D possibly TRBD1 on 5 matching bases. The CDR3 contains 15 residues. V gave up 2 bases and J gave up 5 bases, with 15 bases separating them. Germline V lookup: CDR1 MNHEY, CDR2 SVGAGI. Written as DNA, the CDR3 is TGTGCCAGCAGTTACAATCGCCAGGGCCGTTATGGCTACACCTTC. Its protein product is CASSYNRQGRYGYTF.

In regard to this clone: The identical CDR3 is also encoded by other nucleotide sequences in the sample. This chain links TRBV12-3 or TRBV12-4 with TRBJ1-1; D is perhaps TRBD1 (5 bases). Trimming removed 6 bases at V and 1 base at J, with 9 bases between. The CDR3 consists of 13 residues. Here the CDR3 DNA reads TGTGCCAGCAGCCTAACAGGGAACACTGAAGCTTTCTTT. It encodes CASSLTGNTEAFF.

The chain's CDR3 is CASSAGNGFSGGSNEKLFF. The CDR3, as DNA: TGTGCCAGCAGCGCGGGGAATGGCTTCTCTGGCGGGAGTAATGAAAAACTGTTTTTT. The V call is TRBV4-2, the J call TRBJ1-4; D is uncertain. With 5 bases removed from V and 4 bases from J, the gap between germline ends came to 26 bases. The V gene's germline CDR1 is LGHNA and CDR2 YNFKEQ. The CDR3 length is 19 residues.

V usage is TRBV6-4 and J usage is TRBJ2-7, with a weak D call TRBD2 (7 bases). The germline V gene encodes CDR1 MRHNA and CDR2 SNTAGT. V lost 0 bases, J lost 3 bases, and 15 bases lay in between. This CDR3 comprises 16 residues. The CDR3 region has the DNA TGTGCCAGCAGTGACTCATGGGGGGGCTTATTCTACGAGCAGTACGTC. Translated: CASSDSWGGLFYEQYV.

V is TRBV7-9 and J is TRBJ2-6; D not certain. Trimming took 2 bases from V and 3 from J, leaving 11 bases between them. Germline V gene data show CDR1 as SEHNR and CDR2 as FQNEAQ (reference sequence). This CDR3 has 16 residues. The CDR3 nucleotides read TGTGCCAGCAGCTTACATCTGGGCTTTGGGGCCAACGTCCTGACTTTC. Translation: CASSLHLGFGANVLTF. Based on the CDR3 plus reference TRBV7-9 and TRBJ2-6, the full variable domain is DTGVSQNPRHKITKRGQNVTFRCDPISEHNRLYWYRQTLGQGPEFLTYFQNEAQLEKSRLLSDRFSAERPKGSFSTLEIQRTEQGDSAMYLCASSLHLGFGANVLTFGAGSRLTVL.

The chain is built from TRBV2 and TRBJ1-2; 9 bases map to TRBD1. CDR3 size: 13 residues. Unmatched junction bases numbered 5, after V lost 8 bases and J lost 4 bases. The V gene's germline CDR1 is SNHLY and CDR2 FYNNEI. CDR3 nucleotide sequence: TGTGCCAGCTCGGACAGGGGTGCCTATGGCTACACCTTC. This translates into CASSDRGAYGYTF.

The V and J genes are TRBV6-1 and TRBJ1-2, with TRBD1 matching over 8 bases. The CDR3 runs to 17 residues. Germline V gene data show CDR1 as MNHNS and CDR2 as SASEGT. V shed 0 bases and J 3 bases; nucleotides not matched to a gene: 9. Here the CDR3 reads CASSEAGTGGWYYGYTF. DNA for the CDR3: TGTGCCAGCAGTGAAGCGGGCACAGGGGGATGGTACTATGGCTACACCTTC.

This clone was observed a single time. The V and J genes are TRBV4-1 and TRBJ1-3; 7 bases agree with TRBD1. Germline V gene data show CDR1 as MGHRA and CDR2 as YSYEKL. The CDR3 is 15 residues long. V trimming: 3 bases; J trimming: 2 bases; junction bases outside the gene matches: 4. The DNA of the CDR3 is TGCGCCAGCAGCCACGGGACAGCCACTGGAAACACCATATATTTT. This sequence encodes CASSHGTATGNTIYF.

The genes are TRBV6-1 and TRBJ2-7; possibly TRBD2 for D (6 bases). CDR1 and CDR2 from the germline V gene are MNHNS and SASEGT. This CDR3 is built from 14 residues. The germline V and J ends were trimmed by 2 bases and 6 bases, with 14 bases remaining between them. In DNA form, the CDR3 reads TGTGCCAGCAGTGAACATCCGGTGGGGGGCGAGCAGTACGTC. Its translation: CASSEHPVGGEQYV.

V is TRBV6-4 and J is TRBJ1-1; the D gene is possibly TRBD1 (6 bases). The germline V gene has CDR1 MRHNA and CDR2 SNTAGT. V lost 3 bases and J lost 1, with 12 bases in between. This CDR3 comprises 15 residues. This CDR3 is CASSEGGDGNTEAFF. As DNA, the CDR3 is TGTGCCAGCAGTGAAGGGGGGGACGGGAACACTGAAGCTTTCTTT.

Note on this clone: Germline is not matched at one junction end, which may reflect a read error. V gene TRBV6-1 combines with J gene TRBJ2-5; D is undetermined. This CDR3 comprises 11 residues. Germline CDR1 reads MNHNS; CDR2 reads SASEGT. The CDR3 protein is CASRVGEAQYF. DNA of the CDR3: TGTGCCAGCAGGGTAGGAGAGGCCCAGTACTTC.

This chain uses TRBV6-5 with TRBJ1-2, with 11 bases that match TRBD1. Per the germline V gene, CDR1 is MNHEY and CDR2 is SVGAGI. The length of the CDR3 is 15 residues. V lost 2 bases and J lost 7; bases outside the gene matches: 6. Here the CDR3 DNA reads TGTGCCAGCAGTTACACCGGACAGGGGGCGTTTGGCTACACCTTC. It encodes CASSYTGQGAFGYTF.

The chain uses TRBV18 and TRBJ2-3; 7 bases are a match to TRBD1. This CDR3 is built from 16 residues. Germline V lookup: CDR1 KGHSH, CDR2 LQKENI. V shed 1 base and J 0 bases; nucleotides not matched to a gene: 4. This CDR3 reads CASSPLVQGSTDTQYF. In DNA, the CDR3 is TGTGCCAGCTCACCACTGGTACAGGGGAGCACAGATACGCAGTATTTT.

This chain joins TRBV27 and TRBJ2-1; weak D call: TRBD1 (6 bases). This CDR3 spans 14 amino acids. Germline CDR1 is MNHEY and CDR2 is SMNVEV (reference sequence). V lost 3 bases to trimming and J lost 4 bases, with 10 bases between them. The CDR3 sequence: CASSLRDIYNEQFF. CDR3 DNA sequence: TGTGCCAGCAGTTTGAGGGACATATACAATGAGCAGTTCTTC.